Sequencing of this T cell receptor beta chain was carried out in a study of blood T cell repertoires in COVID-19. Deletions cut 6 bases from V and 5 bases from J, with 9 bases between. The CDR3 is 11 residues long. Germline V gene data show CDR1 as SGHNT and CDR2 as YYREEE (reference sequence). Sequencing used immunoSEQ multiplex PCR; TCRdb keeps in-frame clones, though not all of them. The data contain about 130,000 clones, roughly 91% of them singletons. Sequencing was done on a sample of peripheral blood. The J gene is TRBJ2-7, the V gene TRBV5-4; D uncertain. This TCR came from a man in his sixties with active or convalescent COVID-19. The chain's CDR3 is CASKSVDEQYF. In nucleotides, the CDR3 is TGTGCCAGCAAGAGTGTGGACGAGCAGTACTTC.